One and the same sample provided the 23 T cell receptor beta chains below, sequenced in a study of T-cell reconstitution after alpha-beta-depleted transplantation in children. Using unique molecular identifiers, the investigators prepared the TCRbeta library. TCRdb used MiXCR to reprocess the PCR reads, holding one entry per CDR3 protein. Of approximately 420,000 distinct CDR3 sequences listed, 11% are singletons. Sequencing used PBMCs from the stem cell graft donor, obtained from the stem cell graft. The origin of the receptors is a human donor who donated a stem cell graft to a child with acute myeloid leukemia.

For the CDR3, the DNA is TGCAGCGTTGAGGAGGACAGGGGGACTGAGCAGTTCTTC. Encoded protein: CSVEEDRGTEQFF. The chain couples TRBV29-1 to TRBJ2-1; 10 bases align to TRBD1. The CDR3 totals 13 residues. J was trimmed by 9 bases and V by 3 bases; bases with no gene match: 5. Looked up from germline, CDR1 is SQVTM and CDR2 is ANQGSEA.

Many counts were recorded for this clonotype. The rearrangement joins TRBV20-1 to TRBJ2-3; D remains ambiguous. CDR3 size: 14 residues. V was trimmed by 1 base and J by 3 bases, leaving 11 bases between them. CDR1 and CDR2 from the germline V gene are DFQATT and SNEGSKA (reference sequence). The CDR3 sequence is CSARAGSWTDTQYF. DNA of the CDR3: TGCAGTGCTAGAGCCGGAAGCTGGACAGATACGCAGTATTTT.

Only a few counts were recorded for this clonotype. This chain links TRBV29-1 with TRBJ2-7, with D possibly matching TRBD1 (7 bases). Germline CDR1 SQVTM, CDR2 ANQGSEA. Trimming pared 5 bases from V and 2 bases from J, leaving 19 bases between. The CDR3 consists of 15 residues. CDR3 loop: CSVTGVAGQPYEQYF. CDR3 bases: TGCAGCGTTACAGGGGTGGCGGGACAGCCCTACGAGCAGTACTTC.

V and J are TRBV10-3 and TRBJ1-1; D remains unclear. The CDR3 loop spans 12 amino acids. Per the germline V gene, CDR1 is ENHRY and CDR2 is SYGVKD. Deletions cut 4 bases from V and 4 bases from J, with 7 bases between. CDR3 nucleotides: TGTGCCATCAGTGGTCAGCGCACTGAAGCTTTCTTT. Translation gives CAISGQRTEAFF.

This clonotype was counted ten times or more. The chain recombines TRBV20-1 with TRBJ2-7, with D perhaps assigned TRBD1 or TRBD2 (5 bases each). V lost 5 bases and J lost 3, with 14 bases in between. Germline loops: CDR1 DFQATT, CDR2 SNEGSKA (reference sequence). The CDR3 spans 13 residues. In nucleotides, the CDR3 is TGCAGTGCTTTTACCGGGACCAGCTACGAGCAGTACTTC. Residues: CSAFTGTSYEQYF.

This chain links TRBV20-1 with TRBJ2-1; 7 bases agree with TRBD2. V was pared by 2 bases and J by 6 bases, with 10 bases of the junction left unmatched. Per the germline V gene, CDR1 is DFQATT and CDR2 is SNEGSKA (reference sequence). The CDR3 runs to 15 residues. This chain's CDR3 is CSARLSGRTANEQFF. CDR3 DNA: TGCAGTGCTAGACTTTCCGGGAGGACGGCCAATGAGCAGTTCTTC.

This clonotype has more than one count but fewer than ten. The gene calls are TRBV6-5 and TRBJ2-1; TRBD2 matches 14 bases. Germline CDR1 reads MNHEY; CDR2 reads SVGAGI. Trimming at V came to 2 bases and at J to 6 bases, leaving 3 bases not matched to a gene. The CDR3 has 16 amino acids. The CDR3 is CASSYQGLAGVNEQFF. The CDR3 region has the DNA TGTGCCAGCAGTTACCAGGGACTAGCGGGAGTCAATGAGCAGTTCTTC.

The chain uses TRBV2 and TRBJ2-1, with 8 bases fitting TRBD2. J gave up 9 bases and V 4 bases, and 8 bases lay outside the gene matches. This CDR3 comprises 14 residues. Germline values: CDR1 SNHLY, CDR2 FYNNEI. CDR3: CASSVLAAHGEQFF. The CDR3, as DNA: TGTGCCAGCAGTGTACTAGCGGCACATGGTGAGCAGTTCTTC. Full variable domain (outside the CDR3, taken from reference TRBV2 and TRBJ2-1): EPEVTQTPSHQVTQMGQEVILRCVPISNHLYFYWYRQILGQKVEFLVSFYNNEISEKSEIFDDQFSVERPDGSNFTLKIRSTKLEDSAMYFCASSVLAAHGEQFFGPGTRLTVL.

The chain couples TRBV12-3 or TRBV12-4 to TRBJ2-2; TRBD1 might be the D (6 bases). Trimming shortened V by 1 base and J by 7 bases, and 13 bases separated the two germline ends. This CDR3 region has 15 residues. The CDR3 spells CASSLVSGVHGELFF. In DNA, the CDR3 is TGTGCCAGCAGTTTAGTATCAGGGGTGCACGGGGAGCTGTTTTTT.

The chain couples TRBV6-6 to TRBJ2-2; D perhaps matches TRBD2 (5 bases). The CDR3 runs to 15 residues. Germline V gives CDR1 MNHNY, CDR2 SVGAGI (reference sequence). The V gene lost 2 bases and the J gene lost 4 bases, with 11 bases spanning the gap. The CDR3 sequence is CASSYGSGSTGELFF. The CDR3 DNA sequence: TGTGCCAGCAGTTACGGTAGTGGGAGCACCGGGGAGCTGTTTTTT.

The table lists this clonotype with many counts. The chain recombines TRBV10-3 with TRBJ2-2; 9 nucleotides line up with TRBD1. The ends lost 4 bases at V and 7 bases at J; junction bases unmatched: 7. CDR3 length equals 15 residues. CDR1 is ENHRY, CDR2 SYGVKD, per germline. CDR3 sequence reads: CAISGSGQGVGELFF. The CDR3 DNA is TGTGCCATCAGTGGTTCGGGACAGGGTGTCGGGGAGCTGTTTTTT.

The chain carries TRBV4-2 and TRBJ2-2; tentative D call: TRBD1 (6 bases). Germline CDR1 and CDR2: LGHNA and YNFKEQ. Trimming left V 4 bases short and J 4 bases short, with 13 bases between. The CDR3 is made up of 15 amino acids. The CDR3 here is CASSPPGHSTGELFF. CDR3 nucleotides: TGTGCCAGCAGCCCGCCGGGACATTCCACCGGGGAGCTGTTTTTT.

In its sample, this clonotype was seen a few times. CDR3 sequence: CASSEGRSYGYTF. In DNA, the CDR3 is TGTGCCAGCAGTGAGGGACGGAGCTATGGCTACACCTTC. The J gene is TRBJ1-2, the V gene TRBV6-1, with a weak D call TRBD1 (5 bases). V lost 3 bases and J 4 bases, leaving 9 bases between the germline ends. The germline V gene encodes CDR1 MNHNS and CDR2 SASEGT. The CDR3 is 13 amino acids.

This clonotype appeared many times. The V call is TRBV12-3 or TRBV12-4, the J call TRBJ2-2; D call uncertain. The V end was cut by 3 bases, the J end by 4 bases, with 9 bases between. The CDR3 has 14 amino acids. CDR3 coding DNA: TGTGCCAGCAGTTTTGGGGTTTCCACCGGGGAGCTGTTTTTT. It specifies CASSFGVSTGELFF.

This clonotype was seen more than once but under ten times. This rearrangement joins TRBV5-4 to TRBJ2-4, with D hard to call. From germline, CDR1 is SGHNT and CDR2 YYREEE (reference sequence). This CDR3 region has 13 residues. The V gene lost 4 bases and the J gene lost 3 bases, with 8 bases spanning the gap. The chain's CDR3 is CASSVDGKNIQYF. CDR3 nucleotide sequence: TGTGCCAGCAGCGTTGATGGCAAAAACATTCAGTACTTC.

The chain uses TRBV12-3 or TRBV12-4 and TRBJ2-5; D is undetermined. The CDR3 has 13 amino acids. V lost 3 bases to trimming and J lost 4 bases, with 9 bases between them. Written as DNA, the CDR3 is TGTGCCAGCAGTTTCGAGGCAGCAGAGACCCAGTACTTC. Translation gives CASSFEAAETQYF.

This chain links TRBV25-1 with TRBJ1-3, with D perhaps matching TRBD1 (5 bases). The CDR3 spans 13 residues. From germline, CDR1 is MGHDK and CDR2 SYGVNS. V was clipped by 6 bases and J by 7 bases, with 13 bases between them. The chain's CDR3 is CASSSGRENTIYF. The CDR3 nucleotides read TGTGCCAGCAGCTCCGGCAGGGAGAACACCATATATTTT.

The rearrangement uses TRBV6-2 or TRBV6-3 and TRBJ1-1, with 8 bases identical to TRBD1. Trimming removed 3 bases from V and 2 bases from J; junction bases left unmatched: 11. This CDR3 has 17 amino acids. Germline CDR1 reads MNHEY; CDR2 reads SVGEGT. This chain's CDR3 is CASSYPSGQGGNTEAFF. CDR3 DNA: TGTGCCAGCAGTTATCCGTCCGGACAGGGTGGAAACACTGAAGCTTTCTTT.

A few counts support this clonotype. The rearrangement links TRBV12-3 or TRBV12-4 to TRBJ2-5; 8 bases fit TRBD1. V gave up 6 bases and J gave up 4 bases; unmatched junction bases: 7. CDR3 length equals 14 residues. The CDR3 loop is CASRTRQGPETQYF. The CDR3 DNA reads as TGTGCCAGCAGGACCCGACAGGGGCCAGAGACCCAGTACTTC.

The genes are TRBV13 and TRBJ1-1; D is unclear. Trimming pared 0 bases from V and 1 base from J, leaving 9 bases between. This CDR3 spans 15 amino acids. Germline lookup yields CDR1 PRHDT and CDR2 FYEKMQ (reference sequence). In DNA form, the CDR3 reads TGTGCCAGCAGCTTAGGGGACTCTTGGAACACTGAAGCTTTCTTT. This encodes CASSLGDSWNTEAFF.

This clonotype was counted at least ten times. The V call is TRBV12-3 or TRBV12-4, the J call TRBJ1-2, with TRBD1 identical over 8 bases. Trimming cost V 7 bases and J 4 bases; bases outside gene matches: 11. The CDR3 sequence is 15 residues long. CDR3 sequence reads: CASTFGTGGLYGYTF. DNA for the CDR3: TGTGCCAGCACCTTCGGGACAGGCGGCCTCTATGGCTACACCTTC.

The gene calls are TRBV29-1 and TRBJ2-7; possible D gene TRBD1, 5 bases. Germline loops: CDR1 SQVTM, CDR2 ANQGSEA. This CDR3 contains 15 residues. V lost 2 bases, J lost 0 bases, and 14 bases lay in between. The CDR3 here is CSVEQAGSGSYEQYF. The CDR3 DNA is TGCAGCGTTGAACAGGCAGGGTCTGGCTCCTACGAGCAGTACTTC.

The CDR3 DNA follows: TGCGCCAGCAGCTTCCAACCGGGTCAAAGGGGAGAGACCCAGTACTTC. Amino acid sequence: CASSFQPGQRGETQYF. The rearrangement uses TRBV5-1 and TRBJ2-5; a weak D match, TRBD1 (5 bases). Trimming took 2 bases from V and 4 from J, leaving 18 bases between them. This CDR3 has 16 residues. CDR1 is SGHRS and CDR2 is YFSETQ in the germline V gene. Variable domain in full (rest from reference TRBV5-1 and TRBJ2-5): KAGVTQTPRYLIKTRGQQVTLSCSPISGHRSVSWYQQTPGQGLQFLFEYFSETQRNKGNFPGRFSGRQFSNSRSEMNVSTLELGDSALYLCASSFQPGQRGETQYFGPGTRLLVL.